These 20 T cell receptor beta chains were sequenced from one sample in a study of cytomegalovirus exposure and HLA in healthy donors. The PCR contained 60 Vbeta and 13 Jbeta primers. Assay: immunoSEQ multiplex PCR; the TCRdb copy retains only in-frame clones and omits some. The repertoire includes about 180,000 clones, over 60% of them detected once, and about 1.6% sits in the top ten. The sample consisted of PBMCs. The source is a man between 18 and 29 years old in good health and CMV-seronegative.

The rearrangement uses TRBV27 and TRBJ2-7; 15 bases match TRBD2. Losses at the gene ends were 3 bases for V and 1 base for J; bases not matched to a gene: 10. CDR1 and CDR2 (germline): MNHEY, SMNVEV (reference sequence). The CDR3 runs 19 residues. CDR3 sequence: CASSFLGLAGGPGSYEQYF. The CDR3 nucleotides read TGTGCCAGCAGTTTCCTAGGACTAGCGGGGGGGCCGGGATCCTACGAGCAGTACTTC.

The sample holds one count of this clone. This sequence joins TRBV5-1 and TRBJ2-3, with D uncertain. CDR3 length: 13 amino acids. V lost 0 bases, J lost 6 bases, and 8 bases lay in between. Germline CDR1 reads SGHRS; CDR2 reads YFSETQ. Written as DNA, the CDR3 is TGCGCCAGCAGCTTGGGGCCCCCGGATACGCAGTATTTT. Translated: CASSLGPPDTQYF.

V gene TRBV7-6 combines with J gene TRBJ2-5; the D is unclear. The CDR3 runs 15 residues. CDR1 and CDR2 from the germline V gene are SGHVS and FNYEAQ. V shed 1 base and J shed 3 bases, with 12 bases lying between them. The CDR3 DNA is TGTGCCAGCAGCTTAGTTTCGGTTTCGGAAGAGACCCAGTACTTC. Amino acids: CASSLVSVSEETQYF.

The V and J genes are TRBV6-6 and TRBJ2-7, with 11 nucleotides matching TRBD2. The CDR3 loop spans 14 amino acids. Germline trimming cut 5 bases from V and 3 bases from J; bases unmatched to any gene: 3. Germline CDR1 and CDR2: MNHNY and SVGAGI (reference sequence). Written as DNA, the CDR3 is TGTGCCAGCAGTACCGGGACTAGCGGCTACGAGCAGTACTTC. This translates into CASSTGTSGYEQYF.

The rearrangement links TRBV2 to TRBJ2-7, with D tentatively TRBD2 (5 bases). The CDR3 is made up of 14 amino acids. V lost 4 bases and J lost 4, with 14 bases in between. The V gene's germline CDR1 is SNHLY and CDR2 FYNNEI. This chain's CDR3 is CASSVVVRGYEQYF. DNA of the CDR3: TGTGCCAGCAGTGTGGTAGTTCGGGGTTACGAGCAGTACTTC.

The rearrangement joins TRBV7-9 to TRBJ2-7, with 8 bases fitting TRBD2. The CDR3 runs 15 residues. J lost 4 bases, V lost 5 bases, and 10 bases had no gene match. Germline V gene data show CDR1 as SEHNR and CDR2 as FQNEAQ (reference sequence). For the CDR3, the DNA is TGTGCCAGCAGCCCGTTTAGCGGGAAAAGTTACGAGCAGTACTTC. It translates to CASSPFSGKSYEQYF.

This clone was observed a few times. The chain carries TRBV2 and TRBJ2-7; D might be TRBD2 (6 bases). In germline, CDR1 is SNHLY, CDR2 FYNNEI. The germline V and J ends were trimmed by 9 bases and 6 bases, with 18 bases remaining between them. The CDR3 is made up of 13 amino acids. The CDR3 sequence is CASDQTSTSEQYF. DNA for the CDR3: TGTGCCAGTGACCAGACTAGTACGAGCGAGCAGTACTTC. The entire variable domain, with the rest obtained from reference TRBV2 and TRBJ2-7, is as follows: EPEVTQTPSHQVTQMGQEVILRCVPISNHLYFYWYRQILGQKVEFLVSFYNNEISEKSEIFDDQFSVERPDGSNFTLKIRSTKLEDSAMYFCASDQTSTSEQYFGPGTRLTVT.

The J gene is TRBJ1-2, the V gene TRBV2; a possible D gene is TRBD1 (6 bases). The CDR3 covers 14 residues. V dropped 9 bases and J dropped 6 bases, with 20 bases sitting between them. Germline V gene data show CDR1 as SNHLY and CDR2 as FYNNEI. This chain's CDR3 is CASRLTQGDHGYTF. The CDR3 DNA sequence: TGTGCCAGTAGACTCACACAGGGAGATCATGGCTACACCTTC.

The rearrangement links TRBV5-1 to TRBJ2-5; no clear D gene. This CDR3 is 13 amino acids long. V was shortened by 4 bases and J by 5 bases, with 12 bases between the two germline ends. Germline V lookup: CDR1 SGHRS, CDR2 YFSETQ. Here the CDR3 reads CASSLNRGETQYF. DNA for the CDR3: TGCGCCAGCAGCCTGAACCGAGGCGAGACCCAGTACTTC.

The V and J genes are TRBV2 and TRBJ2-7; tentative D call: TRBD2 (5 bases). This CDR3 region has 14 residues. V was shortened by 4 bases and J by 0 bases, with 10 bases between the two germline ends. From germline, CDR1 is SNHLY and CDR2 FYNNEI. CDR3 nucleotide sequence: TGTGCCAGCAGTGGCGGACTTACCTCCTACGAGCAGTACTTC. This codes for CASSGGLTSYEQYF.

This clone came up a few times. The chain has TRBV29-1 and TRBJ2-1; D may be TRBD1 (6 bases). From germline, CDR1 is SQVTM and CDR2 ANQGSEA. The CDR3 runs to 12 residues. CDR3 sequence: CSARKGGNEQFF. The DNA of the CDR3 is TGCAGTGCCCGGAAAGGGGGCAATGAGCAGTTCTTC.

J is TRBJ2-1 and V is TRBV19, with TRBD2 matching 7 bases. Germline V gene data show CDR1 as LNHDA and CDR2 as SQIVND (reference sequence). This CDR3 spans 13 amino acids. With V trimmed by 7 bases and J by 7 bases, 7 bases remained unmatched. CDR3 region: CASTYWGGNEQFF. The CDR3 region has the DNA TGTGCCAGTACTTATTGGGGGGGGAATGAGCAGTTCTTC.

The chain links TRBV2 to TRBJ1-1; tentative D call: TRBD1 (5 bases). Looked up from germline, CDR1 is SNHLY and CDR2 is FYNNEI. V lost 8 bases, J lost 6 bases, and 13 bases lay in between. The CDR3 contains 12 residues. The CDR3 DNA reads as TGTGCCAGCTTTTTGGGACTCGCTGAAGCTTTCTTT. Translation gives CASFLGLAEAFF.

J is TRBJ2-1 and V is TRBV15; D remains unclear. The V end was cut by 3 bases, the J end by 4 bases, with 7 bases between. Germline V gene data show CDR1 as LNHNV and CDR2 as YYDKDF (reference sequence). The CDR3 has 13 residues. CDR3 loop: CATSSTAYNEQFF. CDR3 DNA sequence: TGTGCCACCAGCAGTACAGCATACAATGAGCAGTTCTTC.

The J gene is TRBJ1-5, the V gene TRBV6-1, with 7 bases matching TRBD1. This CDR3 comprises 15 residues. V was clipped by 2 bases and J by 4 bases; unmatched bases: 5. Germline CDR1 and CDR2: MNHNS and SASEGT. CDR3 nucleotides: TGTGCCAGCAGTGAACGGGACAGCAAAAATCAGCCCCAGCATTTT. It is translated as CASSERDSKNQPQHF.

This clone has more than one count but fewer than ten. The gene calls are TRBV5-5 and TRBJ2-5; 12 positions match TRBD2. J lost 3 bases, V lost 0 bases, and 3 bases had no gene match. The CDR3 spans 16 residues. Per germline, CDR1 SGHKS and CDR2 YYEKEE (reference sequence). The CDR3 sequence is CASSLGLAGVEETQYF. The CDR3 DNA reads as TGTGCCAGCAGCTTGGGACTAGCGGGAGTGGAAGAGACCCAGTACTTC. Based on the CDR3 plus reference TRBV5-5 and TRBJ2-5, the full variable domain is DAGVTQSPTHLIKTRGQQVTLRCSPISGHKSVSWYQQVLGQGPQFIFQYYEKEERGRGNFPDRFSARQFPNYSSELNVNALLLGDSALYLCASSLGLAGVEETQYFGPGTRLLVL.

The count of this clone is one. The chain is built from TRBV30 and TRBJ1-2; D unresolved. V was clipped by 7 bases and J by 8 bases, with 11 bases between them. In germline, CDR1 is GTSNPN, CDR2 SVGIG (reference sequence). The CDR3 totals 10 residues. In DNA, the CDR3 is TGTGCCTTGGGAGTGGGAGGCTACACCTTC. Translated: CALGVGGYTF. Full variable domain (outside the CDR3, taken from reference TRBV30 and TRBJ1-2): SQTIHQWPATLVQPVGSPLSLECTVEGTSNPNLYWYRQAAGRGLQLLFYSVGIGQISSEVPQNLSASRPQDRQFILSSKKLLLSDSGFYLCALGVGGYTFGSGTRLTVV.

The chain couples TRBV9 to TRBJ2-1, with unresolved D. V dropped 0 bases and J dropped 3 bases, with 10 bases sitting between them. Germline-derived CDR1 and CDR2 are SGDLS and YYNGEE. This CDR3 has 15 residues. DNA for the CDR3: TGTGCCAGCAGCGTAGCTAATATTGACTACAATGAGCAGTTCTTC. Protein product: CASSVANIDYNEQFF.

This clone appeared a few times. The chain employs TRBV5-4 and TRBJ1-2; TRBD1 agrees at 7 bases. Unmatched junction bases numbered 8, after V lost 1 base and J lost 8 bases. The CDR3 length is 14 residues. Germline CDR1 SGHNT, CDR2 YYREEE (reference sequence). Here the CDR3 DNA reads TGTGCCAGCAGCTTGTCAGACAGGGTGGGCGGCTACACCTTC. This translates into CASSLSDRVGGYTF.

This chain joins TRBV7-2 and TRBJ1-1; D unclear. Germline V gives CDR1 SGHTA, CDR2 FQGNSA. V was cut by 5 bases and J by 0 bases, with 7 bases left in between. CDR3 length equals 13 residues. DNA for the CDR3: TGTGCCAGCAGCCAGACATTGAACACTGAAGCTTTCTTT. Amino acids: CASSQTLNTEAFF.